The 7 T cell receptor beta chains reported below all come from one sample, sequenced in a study of cytomegalovirus exposure and HLA in healthy donors. PCR primers comprised 60 Vbeta and 13 Jbeta primers. Generated by immunoSEQ multiplex PCR, the TCRdb table keeps only in-frame clones and is missing some. Seen here are 150,000 or so clones, 73% observed once, and the top ten hold 1.6%. The sample comprised PBMCs. The receptors derive from a woman younger than 35 in good health and CMV-seronegative.

The gene calls are TRBV4-3 and TRBJ2-5, with 9 nucleotides matching TRBD1. V shed 0 bases and J 5 bases; nucleotides not matched to a gene: 10. The CDR3 covers 17 residues. CDR1 and CDR2 from the germline V gene are LGHNA and YSLEER. The CDR3 loop reads CASSQEGDRDSRETQYF. CDR3 nucleotide sequence: TGCGCCAGCAGCCAAGAAGGGGACAGGGATTCGAGGGAGACCCAGTACTTC.

The chain carries TRBV18 and TRBJ2-3; D remains ambiguous. The CDR3 length is 14 residues. V shed 0 bases and J shed 2 bases, with 6 bases lying between them. The germline V gene encodes CDR1 KGHSH and CDR2 LQKENI. The CDR3 DNA follows: TGTGCCAGCTCACCACCGGGCAACACAGATACGCAGTATTTT. Translation: CASSPPGNTDTQYF.

CDR3 protein: CASSLAGTGQEKLFF. The CDR3 bases are TGCGCCAGCAGCTTGGCCGGGACAGGTCAAGAAAAACTGTTTTTT. The chain is built from TRBV5-1 and TRBJ1-4; 8 bases agree with TRBD1. The CDR3 is 15 residues long. V trimming: 0 bases; J trimming: 8 bases; junction bases outside the gene matches: 6. CDR1 is SGHRS and CDR2 is YFSETQ in the germline V gene.

The chain combines TRBV10-3 with TRBJ2-2, with D unresolved. The ends were cut back, 0 bases at V and 5 bases at J, with 4 bases in the middle. The germline V gene has CDR1 ENHRY and CDR2 SYGVKD. The CDR3 is made up of 13 amino acids. The CDR3 DNA reads as TGTGCCATCAGTGAGTCGAGAACCGGGGAGCTGTTTTTT. This sequence encodes CAISESRTGELFF.

This clone was detected a few times. The V call is TRBV2, the J call TRBJ2-3, with 8 bases fitting TRBD2. This CDR3 contains 15 residues. Losses at the gene ends were 1 base for V and 6 bases for J; bases not matched to a gene: 6. CDR1 is SNHLY and CDR2 is FYNNEI in the germline V gene. The CDR3 DNA sequence: TGTGCCAGCAGTGAAGGGGCTAGCGGGTTCGATACGCAGTATTTT. Protein sequence: CASSEGASGFDTQYF.

The gene calls are TRBV6-5 and TRBJ1-5; TRBD1 matches at 7 bases. Trimming took 6 bases from V and 7 from J; bases not matched to a gene: 6. CDR3 length: 13 residues. Germline CDR1 and CDR2: MNHEY and SVGAGI. CDR3 DNA sequence: TGTGCCAGCAGGCTACAGGGGAACCAGCCCCAGCATTTT. Its protein is CASRLQGNQPQHF.

The DNA of the CDR3 is TGTGCCAGCAGCAAGACTAGCGGGGGGGTTTACACCGGGGAGCTGTTTTTT. Encoded protein: CASSKTSGGVYTGELFF. The gene calls are TRBV7-9 and TRBJ2-2, with TRBD2 matching 14 bases. Trimming took 5 bases from V and 3 from J; bases not matched to a gene: 5. Germline-derived CDR1 and CDR2 are SEHNR and FQNEAQ (reference sequence). The CDR3 is made up of 17 amino acids.